Detailed here is one T cell receptor (beta chain). The CDR3 has 16 residues. Trimming removed 2 bases at V and 6 bases at J, with 18 bases between. Germline CDR1 MNHEY, CDR2 SMNVEV (reference sequence). This sample was included in a study of shared clonotypes between healthy human individuals. Under the authors' procedure: Filtering was not the same, since immunoSEQ gave junction-only sequences without quality scores. Profiled with immunoSEQ multiplex PCR; TCRdb holds only in-frame clones, not every one. V, J and clone size derive from that table, while D and trimming were established from the DNA sequence. The table lists some 360,000 clones, more than 60% of them singletons.

The chain recombines TRBV27 with TRBJ2-3; D possibly corresponds to TRBD2 (6 bases). The source is a man aged 30 to 45 in good health. Input material: memory CD4+ T cells sorted from blood. Subset specified: CD45RA-negative fraction. CDR3 amino acids: CASSLGRDLAADTQYF. The CDR3, as DNA: TGTGCCAGCAGTTTAGGGCGGGATCTGGCGGCGGATACGCAGTATTTT.